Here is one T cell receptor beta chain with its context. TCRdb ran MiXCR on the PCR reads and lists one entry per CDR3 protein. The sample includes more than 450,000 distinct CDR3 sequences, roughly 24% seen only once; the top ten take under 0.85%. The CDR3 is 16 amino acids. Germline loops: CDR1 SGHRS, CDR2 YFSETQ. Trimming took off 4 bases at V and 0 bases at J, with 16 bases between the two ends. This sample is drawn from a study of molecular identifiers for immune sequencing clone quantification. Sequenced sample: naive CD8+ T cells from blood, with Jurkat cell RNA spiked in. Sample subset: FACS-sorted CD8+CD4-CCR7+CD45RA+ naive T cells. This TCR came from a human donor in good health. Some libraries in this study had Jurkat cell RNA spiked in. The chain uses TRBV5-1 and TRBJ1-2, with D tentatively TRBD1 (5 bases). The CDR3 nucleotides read TGCGCCAGCAGCCCCTCCCCGACAGTATCTAACTATGGCTACACCTTC. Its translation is CASSPSPTVSNYGYTF.